The rows below give T cell receptor beta chains drawn from one sample of a study of T cells in Graves' hyperthyroidism and ophthalmopathy. TCRdb processed the multiplex PCR reads anew with MiXCR; each CDR3 protein has one entry. The sample lists around 350,000 distinct CDR3 sequences; around 25% were seen once. The sample taken for sequencing was blood. The source is a man over 45 with Graves' hyperthyroidism. Each CDR3 is given with its conserved first and last residue. D genes are given only for firm matches. Some rows mark clone size as missing; the rest say once, few, many or name a class of expanded clone.

D gene: TRBD2
clone size: .
V gene: TRBV11-2
J gene: TRBJ2-7
CDR3 protein: CASSFGLADPPYEQYF
CDR3 DNA: TGTGCCAGCAGCTTTGGGCTAGCGGACCCACCCTACGAGCAGTACTTC

D gene: .
clone size: many
V gene: TRBV28
J gene: TRBJ1-1
CDR3 protein: CASNHRAGDSMNTEAFF
CDR3 DNA: TGTGCCAGCAATCACAGGGCTGGGGATTCTATGAACACTGAAGCTTTCTTT

D gene: .
clone size: once
V gene: TRBV25-1
J gene: TRBJ1-4
CDR3 protein: CASSEFRGRVEKLFF
CDR3 DNA: TGTGCCAGCAGTGAATTCCGGGGGCGCGTTGAAAAACTGTTTTTT

D gene: TRBD1
clone size: .
V gene: TRBV2
J gene: TRBJ1-2
CDR3 protein: CASRPVGRGTYGYTF
CDR3 DNA: TGTGCCAGCAGACCGGTTGGCAGGGGGACGTATGGCTACACCTTC

D gene: .
clone size: many
V gene: TRBV20-1
J gene: TRBJ1-1
CDR3 protein: CSARRQMNTEAFF
CDR3 DNA: TGCAGTGCTAGACGACAGATGAACACTGAAGCTTTCTTT

D gene: TRBD1
clone size: .
V gene: TRBV7-3
J gene: TRBJ1-1
CDR3 protein: CASSSGTGLKNTEAFF
CDR3 DNA: TGTGCCAGCAGCTCTGGGACAGGGCTGAAAAACACTGAAGCTTTCTTT

D gene: .
clone size: few
V gene: TRBV7-9
J gene: TRBJ1-6
CDR3 protein: CASSQNRALSPLHF
CDR3 DNA: TGTGCCAGCAGCCAGAACAGGGCCCTTTCACCCCTCCACTTT

D gene: .
clone size: .
V gene: TRBV6-2/TRBV6-3
J gene: TRBJ1-5
CDR3 protein: CASSTGRASYSNQPQHF
CDR3 DNA: TGTGCCAGCAGTACGGGACGGGCCTCCTATAGCAATCAGCCCCAGCATTTT

D gene: TRBD1
clone size: many
V gene: TRBV28
J gene: TRBJ2-4
CDR3 protein: CASSPDRGSDKNIQYF
CDR3 DNA: TGTGCCAGCAGTCCTGACAGGGGTTCGGACAAAAACATTCAGTACTTC

D gene: TRBD2
clone size: many
V gene: TRBV27
J gene: TRBJ2-1
CDR3 protein: CASNPREGLHNEQFF
CDR3 DNA: TGTGCCAGCAATCCGCGGGAGGGCCTTCACAATGAGCAGTTCTTC

D gene: TRBD1
clone size: many
V gene: TRBV30
J gene: TRBJ2-1
CDR3 protein: CAWSGQGWNEQFF
CDR3 DNA: TGTGCCTGGAGTGGACAGGGGTGGAATGAGCAGTTCTTC

D gene: .
clone size: many
V gene: TRBV27
J gene: TRBJ2-1
CDR3 protein: CASGDRGGVGYNEQFF
CDR3 DNA: TGTGCCAGCGGGGACCGAGGAGGAGTCGGCTACAATGAGCAGTTCTTC

D gene: .
clone size: .
V gene: TRBV7-9
J gene: TRBJ1-1
CDR3 protein: CASSNLAGQGVNTEAFF
CDR3 DNA: TGTGCCAGCAGTAATCTGGCGGGGCAGGGAGTGAACACTGAAGCTTTCTTT

D gene: .
clone size: few
V gene: TRBV20-1
J gene: TRBJ1-1
CDR3 protein: CSARDLWTEAFF
CDR3 DNA: TGCAGTGCTAGAGATCTGTGGACTGAAGCTTTCTTT

D gene: .
clone size: many
V gene: TRBV20-1
J gene: TRBJ1-1
CDR3 protein: CSALKGLDTEAFF
CDR3 DNA: TGCAGTGCTTTAAAGGGGCTGGACACTGAAGCTTTCTTT

D gene: TRBD2
clone size: few
V gene: TRBV2
J gene: TRBJ2-1
CDR3 protein: CASSPEGTSNEQFF
CDR3 DNA: TGTGCCAGCAGCCCCGAGGGGACTAGCAATGAGCAGTTCTTC

D gene: .
clone size: few
V gene: TRBV5-1
J gene: TRBJ1-4
CDR3 protein: CASSLETGWNEKLFF
CDR3 DNA: TGCGCCAGCAGCTTGGAAACAGGGTGGAATGAAAAACTGTTTTTT

D gene: TRBD1
clone size: .
V gene: TRBV29-1
J gene: TRBJ2-7
CDR3 protein: CSVKGTGTNEQYF
CDR3 DNA: TGCAGCGTTAAGGGGACAGGGACTAACGAGCAGTACTTC

D gene: TRBD2
clone size: few
V gene: TRBV11-2
J gene: TRBJ2-1
CDR3 protein: CASSLEYSGRYNEQFF
CDR3 DNA: TGTGCCAGCAGCTTAGAGTATAGCGGGAGGTACAATGAGCAGTTCTTC

D gene: .
clone size: .
V gene: TRBV7-3
J gene: TRBJ1-1
CDR3 protein: CASSPGRANTEAFF
CDR3 DNA: TGTGCCAGCAGCCCAGGAAGGGCGAACACTGAAGCTTTCTTT

D gene: TRBD2
clone size: few
V gene: TRBV28
J gene: TRBJ2-7
CDR3 protein: CASSRLATRYEQYF
CDR3 DNA: TGTGCCAGCAGTAGACTAGCCACACGCTACGAGCAGTACTTC

D gene: .
clone size: few
V gene: TRBV15
J gene: TRBJ2-5
CDR3 protein: CATSRDIGTQETQYF
CDR3 DNA: TGTGCCACCAGCAGAGATATCGGTACACAAGAGACCCAGTACTTC

D gene: TRBD1
clone size: few
V gene: TRBV5-1
J gene: TRBJ1-5
CDR3 protein: CASSPDGQGNQPQHF
CDR3 DNA: TGCGCCAGCAGCCCCGATGGACAGGGGAATCAGCCCCAGCATTTT

D gene: .
clone size: few
V gene: TRBV6-1
J gene: TRBJ2-5
CDR3 protein: CASKLVPTVYQETQYF
CDR3 DNA: TGTGCCAGCAAACTTGTCCCGACAGTATACCAAGAGACCCAGTACTTC

D gene: TRBD2
clone size: .
V gene: TRBV20-1
J gene: TRBJ2-1
CDR3 protein: CSARVGTSGSYNEQFF
CDR3 DNA: TGCAGTGCTAGAGTGGGGACTAGCGGCTCCTACAATGAGCAGTTCTTC

D gene: TRBD2
clone size: few
V gene: TRBV9
J gene: TRBJ2-2
CDR3 protein: CASSVGTSGFPGNTGELFF
CDR3 DNA: TGTGCCAGCAGCGTGGGGACTAGTGGGTTCCCTGGTAACACCGGGGAGCTGTTTTTT

D gene: TRBD1
clone size: few
V gene: TRBV20-1
J gene: TRBJ2-7
CDR3 protein: CSAIGTAAEQYF
CDR3 DNA: TGCAGTGCTATCGGGACAGCAGCAGAGCAGTACTTC

D gene: .
clone size: .
V gene: TRBV27
J gene: TRBJ2-1
CDR3 protein: CASSLARGIQFF
CDR3 DNA: TGTGCCAGCAGTTTAGCCCGGGGAATCCAGTTCTTC

D gene: TRBD1
clone size: many
V gene: TRBV2
J gene: TRBJ2-5
CDR3 protein: CASSETGTQETQYF
CDR3 DNA: TGTGCCAGCAGTGAGACAGGGACACAAGAGACCCAGTACTTC

D gene: TRBD1
clone size: .
V gene: TRBV19
J gene: TRBJ1-2
CDR3 protein: CASTGVGNYGYTF
CDR3 DNA: TGTGCCAGCACAGGGGTAGGTAACTATGGCTACACCTTC

D gene: TRBD1
clone size: few
V gene: TRBV6-1
J gene: TRBJ1-2
CDR3 protein: CASSSNRGSYGYTF
CDR3 DNA: TGTGCCAGCAGTTCTAACAGGGGATCCTATGGCTACACCTTC

D gene: TRBD1
clone size: many
V gene: TRBV29-1
J gene: TRBJ1-1
CDR3 protein: CSVNTGVGTEAFF
CDR3 DNA: TGCAGCGTTAATACAGGGGTAGGGACTGAAGCTTTCTTT

D gene: .
clone size: many
V gene: TRBV2
J gene: TRBJ1-1
CDR3 protein: CASSEGYGGGTEAFF
CDR3 DNA: TGTGCCAGCAGTGAAGGCTACGGGGGCGGCACTGAAGCTTTCTTT

D gene: .
clone size: few
V gene: TRBV28
J gene: TRBJ2-2
CDR3 protein: CASSPLDSVRGGELFF
CDR3 DNA: TGTGCCAGCAGTCCCTTGGACAGCGTGCGGGGCGGGGAGCTGTTTTTT

D gene: TRBD1
clone size: few
V gene: TRBV27
J gene: TRBJ2-4
CDR3 protein: CASSSDRGRRNIQYF
CDR3 DNA: TGTGCCAGCAGTTCGGACAGGGGGCGAAGAAACATTCAGTACTTC

D gene: TRBD1
clone size: .
V gene: TRBV29-1
J gene: TRBJ1-1
CDR3 protein: CSGRQGTMNTEAFF
CDR3 DNA: TGCAGCGGTCGACAGGGTACAATGAACACTGAAGCTTTCTTT